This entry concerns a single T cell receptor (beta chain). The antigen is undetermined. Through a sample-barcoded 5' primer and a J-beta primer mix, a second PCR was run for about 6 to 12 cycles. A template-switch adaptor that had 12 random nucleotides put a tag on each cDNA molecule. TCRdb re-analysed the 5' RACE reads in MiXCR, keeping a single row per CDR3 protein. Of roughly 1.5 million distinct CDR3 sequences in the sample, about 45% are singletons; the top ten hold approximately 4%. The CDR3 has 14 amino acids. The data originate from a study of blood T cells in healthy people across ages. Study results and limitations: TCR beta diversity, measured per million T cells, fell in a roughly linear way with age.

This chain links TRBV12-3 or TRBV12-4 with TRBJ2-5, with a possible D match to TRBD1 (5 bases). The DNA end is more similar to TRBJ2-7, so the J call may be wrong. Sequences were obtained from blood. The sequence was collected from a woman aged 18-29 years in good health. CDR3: CASSNSDSYYEQYF. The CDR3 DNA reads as TGTGCCAGCAGTAACAGTGACAGTTACTACGAGCAGTACTTC.